This T cell receptor beta chain was sequenced in a study of identical twins. The V gene lost 1 base and the J gene lost 1 base, with 11 bases spanning the gap. The CDR3 totals 15 residues. The germline V gene encodes CDR1 MNHNS and CDR2 SASEGT. TCRdb redid the calling of the 5' RACE reads with MiXCR, one entry per CDR3 protein. The repertoire includes about 340,000 distinct CDR3 sequences, approximately 13% of them detected once, and approximately 7.6% sits in the top ten. As concerns this clonotype: The target antigen is unknown.

Study-level points and caveats: Insertions ran lower in abundant cord blood beta clonotypes, though not in memory repertoires. Within monozygotic twins, out-of-frame TCR alpha sharing was underestimated by the models. Out-of-frame alpha sequences common to twins exhibited a surplus of low generation probability.

This sample was also put to use in a study of yellow fever vaccine responses in identical twins. As that study records: A vaccine T cell response that seemed partly convergent and partly personalized was reported in twins.

The TCR was taken from a young woman in good health. The J gene is TRBJ2-7, the V gene TRBV6-1; D is ambiguous. The sample taken for sequencing was CD8+ T cells sorted from blood. CDR3 bases: TGTGCCAGCAGTGAAGAAGATGGTTGGTCCTACGAGCAGTACTTC. It encodes CASSEEDGWSYEQYF.